The T cell receptor (beta chain) described here comes from a study of spatial heterogeneity in lung cancer. Study-wide background: Beta-chain sequences were consistently detected more often than alpha-chain sequences. Study-wide results and limits: Ubiquitous expanded tumor TCRs surfaced in blood more at resection than they did at follow-up.

TCRdb redid the calling of the 5' RACE reads with MiXCR, one entry per CDR3 protein. The sample contains tens of thousands of distinct CDR3 sequences, 8.5% to 12% of which appear only once. A word on this clonotype: Its antigen is currently unknown.

Time point specified: blood at routine non-recurrence follow-up after resection. The TCR originated in a female donor with early-stage non-small cell lung cancer. The sample in question was PBMCs, obtained at follow-up.

Written as DNA, the CDR3 is TGTGCCAGCAGCACGTCCGAGACAAATAACAATGAGCAGTTCTTC. Translating it yields CASSTSETNNNEQFF. The chain couples TRBV9 to TRBJ2-1; D uncertain. Germline CDR1 is SGDLS and CDR2 is YYNGEE. This CDR3 has 15 amino acids. The V gene lost 4 bases and the J gene lost 5 bases, with 16 bases spanning the gap.